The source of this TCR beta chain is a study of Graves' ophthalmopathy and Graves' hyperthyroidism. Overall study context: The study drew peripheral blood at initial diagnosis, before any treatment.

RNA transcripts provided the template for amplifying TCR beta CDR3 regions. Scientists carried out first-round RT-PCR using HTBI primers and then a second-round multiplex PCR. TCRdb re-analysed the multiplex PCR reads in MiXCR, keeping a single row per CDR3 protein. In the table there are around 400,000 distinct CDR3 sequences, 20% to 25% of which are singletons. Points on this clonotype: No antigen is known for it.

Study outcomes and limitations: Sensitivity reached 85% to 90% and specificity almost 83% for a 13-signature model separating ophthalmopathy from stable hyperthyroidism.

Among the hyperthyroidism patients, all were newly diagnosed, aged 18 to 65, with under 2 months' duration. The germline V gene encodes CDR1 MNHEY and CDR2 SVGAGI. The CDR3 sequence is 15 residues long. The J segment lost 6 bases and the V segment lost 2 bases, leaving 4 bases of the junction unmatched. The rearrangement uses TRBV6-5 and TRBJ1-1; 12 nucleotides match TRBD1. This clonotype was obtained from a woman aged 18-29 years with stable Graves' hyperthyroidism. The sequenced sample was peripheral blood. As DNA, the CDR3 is TGTGCCAGCAGTTACAGGGACAGGGGGCTGTCTGAAGCTTTCTTT. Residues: CASSYRDRGLSEAFF.